This is a list of T cell receptor beta chains from one sample in a study of cytomegalovirus exposure and HLA in healthy donors. Sequencing was performed with immunoSEQ multiplex PCR; in TCRdb, only in-frame clones are kept and a portion is missing. This table holds some 150,000 clones, 60% to 85% found once. The sequenced material came from PBMCs. All receptors derive from a female donor in good health and CMV-seropositive. The CDR3 runs from the conserved cysteine through the conserved F or W. D genes are given only for firm matches. Size tells how often a clone was seen (once, few, many) or the class of an expanded clone, and some rows leave it out.

>TRBV14|13|TRBJ2-5|NA|TRBD1
CASSLGTGGTQYF
TGTGCCAGCAGCCTCGGGACAGGAGGGACCCAGTACTTC
>TRBV4-1|16|TRBJ2-7|NA|TRBD1
CASSRTDRGHSYEQYF
TGCGCCAGCAGCCGAACGGACAGGGGGCATTCCTACGAGCAGTACTTC
>TRBV5-1|15|TRBJ2-1|NA|TRBD2
CASSLEAGIYNEQFF
TGCGCCAGCAGCTTGGAAGCGGGGATCTACAATGAGCAGTTCTTC
>TRBV28|12|TRBJ1-2|NA|NA
CASSQPNYGYTF
TGTGCGTCCTCACAGCCTAACTATGGCTACACCTTC
>TRBV7-9|16|TRBJ2-2|NA|TRBD2
CASSPGTSEDTGELFF
TGTGCCAGCAGCCCGGGGACTAGCGAAGACACCGGGGAGCTGTTTTTT
>TRBV27|15|TRBJ2-1|once|TRBD2
CASSWGTSGNNEQFF
TGTGCCAGCAGTTGGGGGACTAGCGGAAACAATGAGCAGTTCTTC
>TRBV6-5|15|TRBJ2-1|NA|TRBD2
CASSSAGLAGVGQFF
TGTGCCAGCAGTTCAGCAGGACTAGCGGGAGTGGGGCAGTTCTTC
>TRBV25-1|14|TRBJ1-4|few|NA
CASTQGGWGEKLFF
TGTGCCAGCACCCAAGGGGGTTGGGGTGAAAAACTGTTTTTT
>TRBV5-1|14|TRBJ1-1|NA|NA
CASSPGSGNTEAFF
TGCGCCAGCAGCCCGGGGTCGGGGAACACTGAAGCTTTCTTT
>TRBV5-1|18|TRBJ2-3|few|NA
CASSFGHDVAASTDTQYF
TGCGCCAGCAGCTTTGGCCATGACGTAGCGGCTTCCACAGATACGCAGTATTTT
>TRBV5-4|14|TRBJ2-7|NA|TRBD1
CASSFSTGGYEQYF
TGTGCCAGCAGCTTCTCGACAGGGGGCTACGAGCAGTACTTC
>TRBV5-5|15|TRBJ1-1|NA|TRBD1
CASSPLQGALAEAFF
TGTGCCAGCAGCCCATTACAGGGGGCTCTCGCTGAAGCTTTCTTT
>TRBV5-1|15|TRBJ2-1|NA|TRBD2
CASSSDRLAGGEQFF
TGCGCCAGCAGCTCGGATAGACTAGCGGGGGGAGAGCAGTTCTTC
>TRBV7-7|14|TRBJ2-2|NA|NA
CASSLGHNTGELFF
TGTGCCAGCAGCCTCGGACATAACACCGGGGAGCTGTTTTTT
>TRBV30|13|TRBJ1-2|NA|NA
CAWTRGRGYGYTF
TGTGCCTGGACCCGGGGCAGGGGATATGGCTACACCTTC
>TRBV2|14|TRBJ2-1|few|TRBD2
CASISGRTYNEQFF
TGTGCCAGCATCAGCGGGAGAACCTACAATGAGCAGTTCTTC
>TRBV30|12|TRBJ1-4|NA|NA
CAWSVRGEKLFF
TGTGCCTGGAGTGTACGGGGTGAAAAACTGTTTTTT
>TRBV5-4|15|TRBJ1-4|NA|TRBD1
CASSRDRGFNEKLFF
TGTGCCAGCAGCAGGGACAGGGGCTTTAATGAAAAACTGTTTTTT
>TRBV19|14|TRBJ1-5|NA|TRBD1
CASNPGQGNQPQHF
TGTGCCAGTAATCCGGGACAGGGTAATCAGCCCCAGCATTTT
>TRBV10-1|14|TRBJ2-3|NA|NA
CASSESTSTDTQYF
TGCGCCAGCAGTGAGTCAACTAGCACAGATACGCAGTATTTT
>TRBV28|11|TRBJ1-1|NA|NA
CASSLRGTAFF
TGTGCCAGCAGCCTTCGCGGGACAGCTTTCTTT
>TRBV7-2|14|TRBJ1-1|NA|NA
CASCLTQGYTEAFF
TGTGCCAGCTGCCTTACCCAGGGGTACACTGAAGCTTTCTTT
>TRBV7-9|15|TRBJ1-3|NA|TRBD1
CASSRDRNSGNTIYF
TGTGCCAGCAGCCGGGACAGAAACTCTGGAAACACCATATATTTT
>TRBV2|13|TRBJ2-7|NA|TRBD1
CASSQTGGTEQYF
TGTGCCAGCAGTCAGACAGGGGGCACCGAGCAGTACTTC
>TRBV29-1|15|TRBJ2-7|NA|TRBD2
CSAEGGGPSSYEQYF
TGCAGCGCCGAGGGCGGGGGGCCGAGCTCCTACGAGCAGTACTTC
>TRBV19|15|TRBJ2-7|NA|TRBD1
CASSIDRTGPLEQYF
TGTGCCAGTAGTATCGATCGGACAGGTCCTCTCGAGCAGTACTTC
>TRBV9|15|TRBJ2-7|NA|TRBD1
CASSATGGSWGEQYF
TGTGCCAGCAGCGCAACAGGGGGTTCCTGGGGCGAGCAGTACTTC